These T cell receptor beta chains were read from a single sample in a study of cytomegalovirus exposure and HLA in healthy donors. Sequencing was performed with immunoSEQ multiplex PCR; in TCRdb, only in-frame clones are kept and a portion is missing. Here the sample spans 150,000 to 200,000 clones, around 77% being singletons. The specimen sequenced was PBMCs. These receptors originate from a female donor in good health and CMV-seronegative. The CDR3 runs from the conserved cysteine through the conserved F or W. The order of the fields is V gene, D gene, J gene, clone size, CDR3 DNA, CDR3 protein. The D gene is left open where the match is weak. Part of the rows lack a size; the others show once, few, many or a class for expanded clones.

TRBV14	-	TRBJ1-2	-	TGTGCCAGCAGACTCGGAGGAGGGGTGGGCTACACCTTC	CASRLGGGVGYTF
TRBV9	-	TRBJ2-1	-	TGTGCCAGCAGCGTAGGAACAGAGAGCAATGAGCAGTTCTTC	CASSVGTESNEQFF
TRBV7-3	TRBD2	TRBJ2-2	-	TGTGCCAGCAGCCTCGGTCTAGCGGGGGGCACCGGGGAGCTGTTTTTT	CASSLGLAGGTGELFF
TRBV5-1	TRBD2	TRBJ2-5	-	TGCGCCAGCAGCCGGGGGACTAGCGATGAGACCCAGTACTTC	CASSRGTSDETQYF
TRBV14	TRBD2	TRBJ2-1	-	TGTGCCAGCAGCCAGGGACTAGCGGGAGGGTATGAGCAGTTCTTC	CASSQGLAGGYEQFF
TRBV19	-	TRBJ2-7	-	TGTGCCAGTAGATCAGCGGGCGAGCAGTACTTC	CASRSAGEQYF
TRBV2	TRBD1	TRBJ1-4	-	TGTGCCAGCAGTGTGAGGGACAGTGAAAAACTGTTTTTT	CASSVRDSEKLFF
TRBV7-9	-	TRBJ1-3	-	TGTGCCAGCAGCCTCCGTGAGGGAGCTTACACCATATATTTT	CASSLREGAYTIYF
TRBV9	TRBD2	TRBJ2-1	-	TGTGCCAGCAGCGTAGTAGCGGGATATGAGCAGTTCTTC	CASSVVAGYEQFF
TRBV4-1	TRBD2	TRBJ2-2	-	TGCGCCAGCAGGACTAGCGGGGGGGCCGACACCGGGGAGCTGTTTTTT	CASRTSGGADTGELFF
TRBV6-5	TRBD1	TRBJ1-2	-	TGTGCCAGCAGTCAGGGACAGTTCTATGGCTACACCTTC	CASSQGQFYGYTF
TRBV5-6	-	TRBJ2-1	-	TGTGCCAGCAGCTTGGCCAGGGTTGGTGAGCAGTTCTTC	CASSLARVGEQFF
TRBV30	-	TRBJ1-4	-	TGTGCCTGGAGTGTGACAGGATTTAATGAAAAACTGTTTTTT	CAWSVTGFNEKLFF
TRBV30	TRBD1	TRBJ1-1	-	TGTGCCTGGAGCGGACAGGGGGCGAGGGGAGGCACTGAAGCTTTCTTT	CAWSGQGARGGTEAFF
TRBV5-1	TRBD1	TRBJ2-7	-	TGCGCCAGCAGCTTGGGTACAGGGGTCATGGACGAGCAGTACTTC	CASSLGTGVMDEQYF
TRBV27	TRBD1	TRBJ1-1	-	TGTGCCAGCAGTGCCCGGACAGGGGGCATCACTGAAGCTTTCTTT	CASSARTGGITEAFF
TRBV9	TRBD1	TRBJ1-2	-	TGTGCCAGCAGCGCAAGACAGGGGGCTATCGGTGGCTACACCTTC	CASSARQGAIGGYTF
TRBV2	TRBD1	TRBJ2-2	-	TGTGCCAGCAGAAGACAGGGGGCGAACACCGGGGAGCTGTTTTTT	CASRRQGANTGELFF
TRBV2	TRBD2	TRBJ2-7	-	TGTGCCAGCAGCGACCTAAGCGGGGGGGACTACGAGCAGTACTTC	CASSDLSGGDYEQYF
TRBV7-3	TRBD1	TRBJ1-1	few	TGTGCCAGCAGCTTCGGACAGGGGAACACTGAAGCTTTCTTT	CASSFGQGNTEAFF
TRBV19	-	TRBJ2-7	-	TGTGCCAGTAGCCCCCCCGGGGGTAGCGAGCAGTACTTC	CASSPPGGSEQYF
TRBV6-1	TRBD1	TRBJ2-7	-	TGTGCCAGCAGTGGGACAGGGGGCGCTCGATTCTACGAGCAGTACTTC	CASSGTGGARFYEQYF
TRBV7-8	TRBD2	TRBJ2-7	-	TGTGCCAGCAGCCCCCGGGTAGCGGGGTACGAGCAGTACTTC	CASSPRVAGYEQYF
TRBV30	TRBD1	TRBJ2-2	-	TGTGCCTGGAGTGTACAGGACAGGGGACCGAACACCGGGGAGCTGTTTTTT	CAWSVQDRGPNTGELFF
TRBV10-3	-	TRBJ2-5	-	TGTGCCATCAGCGGCAGGGTAGCGGAAACGGGAGAGACCCAGTACTTC	CAISGRVAETGETQYF
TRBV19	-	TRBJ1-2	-	TGTGCCAGTAGCCCGAGCGGCCCGTCGTATGGCTACACCTTC	CASSPSGPSYGYTF
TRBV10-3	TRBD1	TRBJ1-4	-	TGTGCCATCAGGGGGACCGGGACAGGGGCGGAAACTAATGAAAAACTGTTTTTT	CAIRGTGTGAETNEKLFF
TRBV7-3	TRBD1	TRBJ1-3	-	TGTGCCAGCAGCCATAACGGGACAGGGGACGGAAACACCATATATTTT	CASSHNGTGDGNTIYF
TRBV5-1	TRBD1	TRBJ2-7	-	TGCGCCAGCAGCTTCGAGACAGGGCCCTACGAGCAGTACTTC	CASSFETGPYEQYF
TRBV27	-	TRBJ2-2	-	TGTGCCAGCAGTTTACTACGGACCGGGGAGCTGTTTTTT	CASSLLRTGELFF
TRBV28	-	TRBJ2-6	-	TGTGCCAGCAGTGGGGGGGCCGGGGCCAACGTCCTGACTTTC	CASSGGAGANVLTF
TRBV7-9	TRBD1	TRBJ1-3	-	TGTGCCAGCAGCTCTCGGACAGGGGCTGGAAACACCATATATTTT	CASSSRTGAGNTIYF
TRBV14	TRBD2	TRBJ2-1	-	TGTGCCAGCAGCCGGAAGGAGCGGGGGACCAAGGGTTTCATCTATGAGCAGTTCTTC	CASSRKERGTKGFIYEQFF
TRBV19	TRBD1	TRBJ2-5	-	TGTGCCAGTAGTACCCAGGGACAGGGGCAAGGGAACCAGTACTTC	CASSTQGQGQGNQYF